The entry below gives a single T cell receptor beta chain sequence along with its context. Sequenced by immunoSEQ multiplex PCR; TCRdb stores in-frame clones only, minus some. The sample gives about 48,000 clones, about 80% of which show up once; 17% is in the top ten. The CDR3 has 13 residues. Germline-derived CDR1 and CDR2 are MNHNS and SASEGT. The V and J ends lost 6 bases and 5 bases respectively, with 11 bases between them. These data belong to a study of T cells in localized non-small cell lung cancer. Sample: peripheral blood, taken before any cancer treatment. The chain couples TRBV6-1 to TRBJ2-1; D call uncertain. The TCR originated in a man between 40 and 70 years old with stage I squamous cell lung carcinoma. The DNA for the CDR3 is TGTGCCAGCAGACTAAGCCAGAACAATGAGCAGTTCTTC. Encoded protein: CASRLSQNNEQFF.